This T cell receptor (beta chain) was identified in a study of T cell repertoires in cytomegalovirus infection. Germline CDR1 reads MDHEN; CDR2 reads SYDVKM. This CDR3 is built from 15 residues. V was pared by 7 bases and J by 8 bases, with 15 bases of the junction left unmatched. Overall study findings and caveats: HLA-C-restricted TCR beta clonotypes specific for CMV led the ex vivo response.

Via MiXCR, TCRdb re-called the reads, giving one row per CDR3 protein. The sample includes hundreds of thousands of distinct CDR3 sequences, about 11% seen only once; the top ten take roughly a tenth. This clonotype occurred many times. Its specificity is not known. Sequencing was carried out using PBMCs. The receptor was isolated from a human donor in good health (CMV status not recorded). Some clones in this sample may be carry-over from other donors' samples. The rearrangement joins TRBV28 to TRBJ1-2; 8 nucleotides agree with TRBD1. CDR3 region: CASNLPKGQGAGYTF. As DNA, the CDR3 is TGTGCCAGCAACCTACCCAAGGGGCAGGGGGCAGGCTACACCTTC.